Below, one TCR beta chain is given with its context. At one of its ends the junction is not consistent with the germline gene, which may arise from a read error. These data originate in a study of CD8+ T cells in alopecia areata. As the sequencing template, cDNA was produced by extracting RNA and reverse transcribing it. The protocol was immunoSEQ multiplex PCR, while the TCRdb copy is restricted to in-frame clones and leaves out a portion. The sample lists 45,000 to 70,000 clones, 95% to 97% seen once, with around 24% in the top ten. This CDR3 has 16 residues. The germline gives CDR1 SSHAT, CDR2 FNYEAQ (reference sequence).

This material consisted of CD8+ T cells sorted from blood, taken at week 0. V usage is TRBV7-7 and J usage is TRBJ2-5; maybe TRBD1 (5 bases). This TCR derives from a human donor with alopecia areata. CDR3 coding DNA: TGTGCTAGCAGCTTATTGGGCAGGGCTCCCCAAGAGACCCAGTACTTC. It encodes CASSLLGRAPQETQYF. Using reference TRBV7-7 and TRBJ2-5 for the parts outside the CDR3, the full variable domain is GAGVSQSPRYKVTKRGQDVTLRCDPISSHATLYWYQQALGQGPEFLTYFNYEAQPDKSGLPSDRFSAERPEGSISTLTIQRTEQRDSAMYRCASSLLGRAPQETQYFGPGTRLLVL.